One T cell receptor beta chain is described in this entry. CDR3 size: 16 residues. V lost 1 base and J 3 bases, leaving 13 bases between the germline ends. The germline V gene has CDR1 MGHRA and CDR2 YSYEKL. This entry is derived from a study of blood T cell repertoires in COVID-19. The overall study: The origin of the acute and convalescent COVID-19 samples was the United States, Italy and Spain. From T cells, B-cell-depleted T cells, or PBMCs came the material, which was cDNA or gDNA.

Original processing methods: How many nucleated cells were present was estimated from reference gene primer amplification. Sequenced by immunoSEQ multiplex PCR; TCRdb stores in-frame clones only, minus some. The V and J calls and clone size come from that table; D and trimming were worked out from the DNA. The sample includes a few hundred thousand clones, approximately 83% of them seen just once. Sequencing was performed on peripheral blood. This chain joins TRBV4-1 and TRBJ1-3; maybe TRBD1 (6 bases). The receptor comes from a woman aged 70 to 79 with acute or convalescent COVID-19. The CDR3 coding sequence is TGCGCCAGCAGCCAAGTCGGGACACTTATTGGAAACACCATATATTTT. The encoded protein is CASSQVGTLIGNTIYF.